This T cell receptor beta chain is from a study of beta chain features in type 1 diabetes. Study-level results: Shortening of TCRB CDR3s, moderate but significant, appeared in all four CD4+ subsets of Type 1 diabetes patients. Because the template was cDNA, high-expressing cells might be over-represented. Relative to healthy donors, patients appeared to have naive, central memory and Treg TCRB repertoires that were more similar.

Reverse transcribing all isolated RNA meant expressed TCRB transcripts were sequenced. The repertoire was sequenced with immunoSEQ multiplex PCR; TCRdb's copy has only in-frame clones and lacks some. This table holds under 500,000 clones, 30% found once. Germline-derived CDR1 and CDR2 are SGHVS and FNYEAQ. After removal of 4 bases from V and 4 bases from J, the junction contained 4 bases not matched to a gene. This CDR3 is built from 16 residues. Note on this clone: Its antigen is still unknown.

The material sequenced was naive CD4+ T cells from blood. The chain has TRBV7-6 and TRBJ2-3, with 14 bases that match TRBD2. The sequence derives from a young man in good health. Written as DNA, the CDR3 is TGTGCCAGCAGCTCCGGACTAGCGGGAGGTCCAGATACGCAGTATTTT. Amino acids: CASSSGLAGGPDTQYF. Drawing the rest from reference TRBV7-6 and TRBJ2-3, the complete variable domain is GAGVSQSPRYKVTKRGQDVALRCDPISGHVSLYWYRQALGQGPEFLTYFNYEAQQDKSGLPNDRFSAERPEGSISTLTIQRTEQRDSAMYRCASSSGLAGGPDTQYFGPGTRLTVL.